Shown below are 26 T cell receptor beta chains from a single sample sequenced in a study of post-analysis software for immune sequencing data. Points from the study as a whole: Five or six TRBV segments, TRBV5-6, TRBV5-1 and TRBV20-1 among them, were found more frequent in patients than controls.

Their antigens remain unidentified. Tagging with unique molecular identifiers was a feature of the TCR beta cDNA libraries. In TCRdb, the PCR reads were re-called with MiXCR into one record per CDR3 protein. Among 750,000 to 950,000 distinct CDR3 sequences listed, about 53% were seen once. The sample comprised blood. The receptors were gathered from a girl aged 5-17 years with multiple sclerosis.

The chain joins TRBV7-9 to TRBJ2-5, with TRBD1 identical over 8 bases. The end of the DNA is better explained by TRBJ2-7, so the J call may be wrong. The germline CDR1 and CDR2 sequences are SEHNR and FQNEAQ (reference sequence). This CDR3 comprises 15 residues. As DNA, the CDR3 is TGTGCCAGCAGCATCCAGGGGGCATCGGTTAACGAGCAGTACTTC. It codes for CASSIQGASVNEQYF.

V gene TRBV20-1 combines with J gene TRBJ1-1; no clear D. Trimming took off 5 bases at V and 0 bases at J, with 7 bases between the two ends. The germline V gene encodes CDR1 DFQATT and CDR2 SNEGSKA (reference sequence). The CDR3 totals 12 residues. The CDR3 loop is CSADFMNTEAFF. The CDR3, as DNA: TGCAGTGCTGACTTCATGAACACTGAAGCTTTCTTT.

The CDR3 nucleotides read TGTGCCAGCAGTTACTCGACAGGGGGGCCTACAGATGAGCAGTTCTTC. Translated, it gives CASSYSTGGPTDEQFF. This rearrangement joins TRBV6-5 to TRBJ2-1; TRBD1 matches 9 bases. CDR3 length: 16 amino acids. Germline CDR1 and CDR2: MNHEY and SVGAGI. Trimming at V came to 0 bases and at J to 8 bases, leaving 8 bases not matched to a gene.

The CDR3 DNA follows: TGTGCCAGCAGCACCCGGACTAGCGGGGGGCATATAACCTACGAGCAGTACTTC. Its protein is CASSTRTSGGHITYEQYF. The V and J genes are TRBV7-6 and TRBJ2-4; 14 bases line up with TRBD2. The assigned J gene may be wrong: the sequence end matches TRBJ2-7 better. The CDR3 has 18 residues. Per the germline V gene, CDR1 is SGHVS and CDR2 is FNYEAQ.

The chain employs TRBV29-1 and TRBJ2-5; TRBD1 matches 10 bases. The CDR3 covers 14 residues. CDR1 and CDR2 (germline): SQVTM, ANQGSEA. Unmatched junction bases numbered 6, after V lost 3 bases and J lost 5 bases. For the CDR3, the DNA is TGCAGCGTTGACCGACAGGGGGCTGGGGAGACCCAGTACTTC. It codes for CSVDRQGAGETQYF.

V gene TRBV6-1 combines with J gene TRBJ2-1; TRBD2 matches 14 bases. V was pared by 7 bases and J by 2 bases, with 4 bases of the junction left unmatched. Germline V lookup: CDR1 MNHNS, CDR2 SASEGT. This CDR3 is 16 amino acids long. CDR3 nucleotide sequence: TGTGCCAGCACCGGACTAGCGGGAGGTCCCTACAATGAGCAGTTCTTC. As protein: CASTGLAGGPYNEQFF.

This clonotype showed up just a few times. The chain carries TRBV20-1 and TRBJ2-3, with 11 positions matching TRBD2. The germline CDR1 and CDR2 sequences are DFQATT and SNEGSKA (reference sequence). The CDR3 runs to 15 residues. V was clipped by 4 bases and J by 3 bases; unmatched bases: 6. The CDR3 bases are TGCAGTGCTAAGGCATCTAGCGGGGGGACAGATACGCAGTATTTT. It encodes CSAKASSGGTDTQYF.

The chain couples TRBV7-3 to TRBJ2-2; 12 nucleotides line up with TRBD2. The junction had 1 base not matched to a gene; V was cut back by 5 bases and J by 0 bases. Germline V lookup: CDR1 SGHTA, CDR2 FQGTGA. The CDR3 sequence is 16 residues long. The CDR3 region has the DNA TGTGCCAGCAGCAGGACTAGCGGGACGAACACCGGGGAGCTGTTTTTT. It is translated as CASSRTSGTNTGELFF.

The sample holds a few counts of this clonotype. The chain carries TRBV20-1 and TRBJ2-4, with TRBD2 matching 7 bases. Germline V lookup: CDR1 DFQATT, CDR2 SNEGSKA (reference sequence). The ends lost 0 bases at V and 13 bases at J; junction bases unmatched: 18. The CDR3 is made up of 16 amino acids. The CDR3 nucleotides read TGCAGTGCTAGAGATGGGAGTCCTGGGGCGGGGGTGTCCCAGTACTTC. This gives the protein CSARDGSPGAGVSQYF.

This clonotype was recorded once. This sequence joins TRBV20-1 and TRBJ2-4; D is possibly TRBD1 (6 bases). V lost 0 bases and J lost 15, with 24 bases in between. Germline-derived CDR1 and CDR2 are DFQATT and SNEGSKA (reference sequence). This CDR3 is 15 amino acids long. In DNA, the CDR3 is TGCAGTGCTAGAGAGGGGGCCTGGTGGTCCTACGAGCGGTACTTC. This codes for CSAREGAWWSYERYF.

This clonotype was picked up a small number of times. This chain uses TRBV5-1 with TRBJ2-5; TRBD1 aligns across 8 bases. The length of the CDR3 is 14 residues. Trimming at V came to 3 bases and at J to 0 bases, leaving 1 base not matched to a gene. CDR1 and CDR2 from the germline V gene are SGHRS and YFSETQ. CDR3 loop: CASSWGQDQETQYF. DNA for the CDR3: TGCGCCAGCAGCTGGGGACAGGACCAAGAGACCCAGTACTTC.

The genes are TRBV2 and TRBJ1-5, with D tentatively TRBD1 (5 bases). V was trimmed by 2 bases and J by 6 bases, leaving 14 bases between them. The germline V gene has CDR1 SNHLY and CDR2 FYNNEI. This CDR3 region has 15 residues. The CDR3 DNA reads as TGTGCCAGCAGTGAATTACTCGGGACGGGTCAGCCCCAGCATTTT. Its protein is CASSELLGTGQPQHF.

This clonotype has more than one count but fewer than ten. V gene TRBV7-9 combines with J gene TRBJ2-1; D is unclear. This CDR3 region has 15 residues. Germline lookup yields CDR1 SEHNR and CDR2 FQNEAQ (reference sequence). Deletions cut 1 base from V and 5 bases from J, with 12 bases between. CDR3 protein: CASSLGQNNDNEQFF. The CDR3 DNA reads TGTGCCAGCAGCTTAGGCCAGAATAACGACAATGAGCAGTTCTTC.

The chain combines TRBV6-4 with TRBJ2-2; D is undetermined. The germline V and J ends were trimmed by 2 bases and 3 bases, with 7 bases remaining between them. The germline V gene has CDR1 MRHNA and CDR2 SNTAGT. This CDR3 is 14 amino acids long. CDR3: CASSDGRYTGELFF. The CDR3 nucleotides read TGTGCCAGCAGTGACGGGCGGTACACCGGGGAGCTGTTTTTT.

The rearrangement uses TRBV20-1 and TRBJ2-3, with 10 positions matching TRBD2. The CDR3 consists of 15 residues. Germline values: CDR1 DFQATT, CDR2 SNEGSKA (reference sequence). With V trimmed by 3 bases and J by 4 bases, 7 bases remained unmatched. In DNA form, the CDR3 reads TGCAGTGCTAGTTTCCTAGCGGGAGTTGCAGATACGCAGTATTTT. Protein sequence: CSASFLAGVADTQYF.

This clonotype was seen only a few times. This rearrangement joins TRBV7-3 to TRBJ1-2; no clear D. CDR1 is SGHTA, CDR2 FQGTGA, per germline. V lost 5 bases and J 4 bases, leaving 11 bases between the germline ends. The CDR3 has 13 amino acids. The CDR3 DNA reads TGTGCCAGCAGCCCCGGACCGCTCTATGGCTACACCTTC. Translated: CASSPGPLYGYTF.

This chain connects TRBV12-3 or TRBV12-4 to TRBJ2-1; 12 bases are a match to TRBD2. Losses at the gene ends were 1 base for V and 10 bases for J; bases not matched to a gene: 8. The CDR3 spans 16 residues. The CDR3 is CASSLVASGRAGEQFF. CDR3 nucleotides: TGTGCCAGCAGTTTAGTTGCTAGCGGGAGGGCGGGAGAGCAGTTCTTC.

The gene calls are TRBV19 and TRBJ2-5; D is unclear. The DNA end is a closer match to TRBJ2-7, so the J assignment may be wrong. CDR1 and CDR2 (germline): LNHDA, SQIVND (reference sequence). There are 15 residues in the CDR3. This CDR3 reads CASSIVSIGTYEQYF. In nucleotides, the CDR3 is TGTGCCAGTAGTATAGTATCCATCGGCACCTACGAGCAGTACTTC.

The DNA of the CDR3 is TGCGCCAGCAGCTTGGACAGGCCTTTTGAAGCTTTCTTT. Translation gives CASSLDRPFEAFF. V is TRBV5-1 and J is TRBJ1-1; D is possibly TRBD1 (5 bases). Trimming stripped 0 bases from V and 7 bases from J, with 10 bases between. The CDR3 has 13 residues. Germline V gene lookup returns CDR1 SGHRS and CDR2 YFSETQ.

This clonotype is a singleton in its sample. The J gene is TRBJ2-1, the V gene TRBV6-2 or TRBV6-3, with no clear D. CDR3 length: 13 residues. Trimming left V 1 base short and J 1 base short, with 2 bases between. Germline V gene sequence: CDR1 MNHEY, CDR2 SVGEGT. The CDR3 loop reads CASSYLSYNEQFF. The CDR3 nucleotides read TGTGCCAGCAGTTACTTGTCCTACAATGAGCAGTTCTTC.

The CDR3 loop is CASSAKRETQYF. The CDR3 DNA is TGTGCCAGCAGTGCGAAGAGGGAGACCCAGTACTTC. The chain is built from TRBV2 and TRBJ2-4; D not resolved. The J call may be incorrect, as the DNA end agrees better with TRBJ2-5. CDR3 size: 12 residues. Germline CDR1 is SNHLY and CDR2 is FYNNEI.

This clonotype was counted between two and nine times. The V and J genes are TRBV12-3 or TRBV12-4 and TRBJ2-1; D possibly corresponds to TRBD2 (6 bases). V was shortened by 5 bases and J by 10 bases, with 21 bases between the two germline ends. This CDR3 is 15 amino acids long. CDR3 residues: CASSVHSGPVREQFF. In DNA form, the CDR3 reads TGTGCCAGCAGTGTGCATAGCGGCCCAGTTCGGGAGCAGTTCTTC.

This clonotype has a handful of counts. The chain uses TRBV29-1 and TRBJ1-2; D unclear. The germline gives CDR1 SQVTM, CDR2 ANQGSEA. V dropped 4 bases and J dropped 8 bases, with 5 bases sitting between them. This CDR3 has 9 residues. CDR3 in DNA: TGCAGCGTTGGAGGGGGCTACACCTTC. This codes for CSVGGGYTF. Full variable domain (outside the CDR3, taken from reference TRBV29-1 and TRBJ1-2): SAVISQKPSRDICQRGTSLTIQCQVDSQVTMMFWYRQQPGQSLTLIATANQGSEATYESGFVIDKFPISRPNLTFSTLTVSNMSPEDSSIYLCSVGGGYTFGSGTRLTVV.

This clonotype came up once. The chain carries TRBV10-2 and TRBJ2-7; the D gene could be TRBD1 or TRBD2 (5 bases each). Trimming removed 6 bases from V and 5 bases from J, with 17 bases in between. The germline V gene encodes CDR1 WSHSY and CDR2 SAAADI. The CDR3 covers 14 residues. The CDR3 nucleotides read TGCGCCAGCAGAGGGTTGGGGGATCGCGACGAGCAGTACTTC. Protein: CASRGLGDRDEQYF.

The gene calls are TRBV5-1 and TRBJ2-7; D is uncertain. Per the germline V gene, CDR1 is SGHRS and CDR2 is YFSETQ. The length of the CDR3 is 13 residues. V was clipped by 0 bases and J by 7 bases, with 11 bases between them. CDR3 amino acids: CASSLGGTREQYF. CDR3 DNA sequence: TGCGCCAGCAGCTTGGGGGGTACGAGGGAGCAGTACTTC.

V and J are TRBV25-1 and TRBJ1-1, with D unclear. Looked up from germline, CDR1 is MGHDK and CDR2 is SYGVNS. Trimming cost V 5 bases and J 4 bases, with 8 bases left between them. This CDR3 has 12 amino acids. CDR3 loop: CASSLGITEAFF. The CDR3 coding sequence is TGTGCCAGCAGTCTGGGGATCACTGAAGCTTTCTTT.